Presented here are 27 T cell receptor beta chains from one specimen sequenced in a study of T cell clonality in common variable immunodeficiency. The antigens these receptors bind are not known. Generated by immunoSEQ multiplex PCR, the TCRdb table keeps only in-frame clones and is missing some. The sample has 25,000 to 30,000 clones, none seen only once. Findings and limits, study-wide: In common variable immunodeficiency, TCR beta chains reportedly carried fewer deletions and N-nucleotide insertions.

Source material: peripheral blood mononuclear cells. Receptor source: a human donor with common variable immunodeficiency.

As for this clone: One end of the junction is discordant with germline, which a read error may explain. Coverage ceases 3 residues before the CDR3 finishes, and the germline J gene fills in the end. This chain joins TRBV6-2 or TRBV6-3 and TRBJ1-1, with D perhaps TRBD1 (6 bases). The CDR3 totals 15 residues. Germline CDR1 MNHEY, CDR2 SVGEGT. CDR3 protein: CASSSGQIMNTEAFF. The DNA read from the CDR3 is TGTGCCAGCAGTTCCGGACAGATCATGAATACTGAA.

This clone has a handful of counts. The CDR3 goes on 3 residues after the read ends, and that part is filled in from the germline J gene. J is TRBJ2-2 and V is TRBV2; D is ambiguous. Trimming stripped 7 bases from V and 1 base from J, with 7 bases between. This CDR3 contains 13 residues. Germline-derived CDR1 and CDR2 are SNHLY and FYNNEI. This chain's CDR3 is CASIPGNTGELFF. The part of the CDR3 DNA that was read is TGTGCCAGCATCCCGGGGAACACCGGGGAG.

This clone was observed a few times. The read falls 3 residues short of the CDR3 end, and the missing part is taken from the germline J gene. V usage is TRBV20-1 and J usage is TRBJ2-5; 12 bases line up with TRBD2. This CDR3 contains 16 residues. Looked up from germline, CDR1 is DFQATT and CDR2 is SNEGSKA (reference sequence). The J segment lost 5 bases and the V segment lost 0 bases, leaving 7 bases of the junction unmatched. CDR3 sequence reads: CSARDPSGGAGETQYF. The covered CDR3 bases are TGCAGTGCTAGAGATCCTAGCGGGGGGGCCGGGGAGACC.

The sample holds a few counts of this clone. The sequence runs out 3 residues before the end of the CDR3; the remainder is reconstructed from the germline J gene. J is TRBJ2-4 and V is TRBV7-2, with 9 bases aligning to TRBD1. Germline V gene data show CDR1 as SGHTA and CDR2 as FQGNSA. The CDR3 contains 14 residues. The ends lost 2 bases at V and 5 bases at J; junction bases unmatched: 1. Incomplete CDR3 DNA: TGTGCCAGCAGCTTAAGGACAGGGGAAAACATT. This encodes CASSLRTGENI. The whole CDR3 sequence reads CASSLRTGENIQYF. The full variable domain, with the rest looked up from reference TRBV7-2 and TRBJ2-4, is GAGVSQSPSNKVTEKGKDVELRCDPISGHTALYWYRQSLGQGLEFLIYFQGNSAPDKSGLPSDRFSAERTGGSVSTLTIQRTQQEDSAVYLCASSLRTGENIQYFGAGTRLSVL.

This clone was recorded at least ten times. The read comes to an end 3 residues before the CDR3 does, leaving the germline J gene to fill in the end. The V call is TRBV6-4, the J call TRBJ2-3; 16 nucleotides align to TRBD2. This CDR3 has 16 amino acids. Germline loops: CDR1 MRHNA, CDR2 SNTAGT. V lost 2 bases, J lost 4 bases, and 0 bases stayed unmatched. CDR3 DNA, as far as it was read: TGTGCCAGCAGTGACGGGACTAGCGGGGGGGCAGATACG. Protein sequence: CASSDGTSGGADT. The CDR3 in full is CASSDGTSGGADTQYF.

The DNA read from the CDR3 is TGTGCCAGCAGTTACTTCGGGACAGGGTTCCATGAG. It is translated as CASSYFGTGFHE. The full-length CDR3 reads as CASSYFGTGFHEQFF. The rearrangement uses TRBV6-2 or TRBV6-3 and TRBJ2-1; 9 bases are a match to TRBD1. The CDR3 end lies 3 residues beyond the end of the read and is filled in from the germline J gene. Unmatched junction bases numbered 6, after V lost 1 base and J lost 8 bases. The germline V gene encodes CDR1 MNHEY and CDR2 SVGEGT. The CDR3 length is 15 residues.

This clone has ten or more counts. The read is 3 residues too short to cover the CDR3 end, so that end is filled in from the germline J gene. V and J are TRBV7-2 and TRBJ2-5; D remains unclear. This CDR3 contains 12 residues. Germline CDR1 is SGHTA and CDR2 is FQGNSA. V lost 7 bases and J 2 bases, leaving 8 bases between the germline ends. This CDR3 is CASTRSQETQYF. Partial CDR3 DNA: TGTGCCAGCACCCGGTCACAAGAGACC.

This clone turned up a few times. The CDR3 end is not reached by the read, which stops 3 residues before it; the germline J gene fills it in. The rearrangement links TRBV5-5 to TRBJ2-5; D unclear. This CDR3 region has 14 residues. Germline CDR1 and CDR2: SGHKS and YYEKEE (reference sequence). V gave up 0 bases and J gave up 5 bases, with 11 bases separating them. The sequenced CDR3 bases are TGTGCCAGCAGCTTGGTGTCAGGTGGTGAGACC. Its protein product is CASSLVSGGET. In full, the CDR3 reads CASSLVSGGETQYF.

This clone appeared a few times. The read falls 3 residues short of the CDR3 end, and the missing part is taken from the germline J gene. The chain links TRBV6-2 or TRBV6-3 to TRBJ1-6, with 8 nucleotides matching TRBD1. This CDR3 comprises 13 residues. The germline gives CDR1 MNHEY, CDR2 SVGEGT. V lost 7 bases, J lost 11 bases, and 7 bases stayed unmatched. The CDR3 protein is CASNDRGGAPLHF. The sequenced part of the CDR3 DNA is TGTGCCAGCAATGACAGGGGCGGGGCACCC.

The sample holds a few counts of this clone. This CDR3 is CASSGQTTNEKLFF. The part of the CDR3 DNA that was read is TGTGCCAGCAGTGGACAGACAACTAATGAAAAA. The chain links TRBV6-1 to TRBJ1-4; weak D call: TRBD1 (5 bases). Read sequence stops 3 residues before the CDR3 end, and the germline J gene provides the missing end. V was pared by 4 bases and J by 0 bases, with 6 bases between. Per germline, CDR1 MNHNS and CDR2 SASEGT. The CDR3 spans 14 residues.

This clone has a count of ten or more. With the read ending 3 residues before the CDR3 end, the germline J gene is used to fill in that end. The rearrangement links TRBV19 to TRBJ1-1, with D perhaps matching TRBD1 (5 bases). The CDR3 covers 16 residues. Germline CDR1 LNHDA, CDR2 SQIVND (reference sequence). Trimming took off 4 bases at V and 2 bases at J, with 17 bases between the two ends. The sequenced part of the CDR3 DNA is TGTGCCAGTAGTACTTTGTACTCCGGGACTAACACTGAA. Translated, it gives CASSTLYSGTNTE. The whole CDR3 protein is CASSTLYSGTNTEAFF.

This clone was seen at least ten times. Read sequence stops 3 residues before the CDR3 end, and the germline J gene provides the missing end. The J gene is TRBJ1-1, the V gene TRBV18; D is perhaps TRBD1 (5 bases). Trimming stripped 6 bases from V and 2 bases from J, with 10 bases between. CDR1 and CDR2 (germline): KGHSH, LQKENI. This CDR3 comprises 13 residues. CDR3 protein: CASSGGVNTEAFF. Partial CDR3 DNA: TGTGCCAGCTCGGGGGGTGTCAACACTGAA.

A note on this clone: The read finishes 3 residues shy of the CDR3 end, and the germline J gene is used to complete it. The chain has TRBV7-9 and TRBJ1-2, with D perhaps TRBD1 (6 bases). The V gene lost 2 bases and the J gene lost 5 bases, with 12 bases spanning the gap. The germline V gene has CDR1 SEHNR and CDR2 FQNEAQ (reference sequence). The CDR3 contains 14 residues. The CDR3 region is CASSLNRDEYGYTF. Incomplete CDR3 DNA: TGTGCCAGCAGCTTAAACAGGGATGAATATGGC. The full variable domain, rest sourced from reference TRBV7-9 and TRBJ1-2, is DTGVSQNPRHKITKRGQNVTFRCDPISEHNRLYWYRQTLGQGPEFLTYFQNEAQLEKSRLLSDRFSAERPKGSFSTLEIQRTEQGDSAMYLCASSLNRDEYGYTFGSGTRLTVV.

In the case of this clone: The read comes to an end 3 residues before the CDR3 does, leaving the germline J gene to fill in the end. The chain carries TRBV7-9 and TRBJ2-7; D is perhaps TRBD2 (5 bases). The CDR3 has 13 residues. V was pared by 3 bases and J by 3 bases, with 9 bases between. CDR1 and CDR2 (germline): SEHNR, FQNEAQ (reference sequence). Incomplete CDR3 DNA: TGTGCCAGCAGCTTGGCAGACTACTACGAG. Its translation: CASSLADYYE. Given in full, the CDR3 is CASSLADYYEQYF.

In regard to this clone: The read ends 3 residues before the CDR3 terminus; that terminus is restored from the germline J gene. Distinct nucleotide sequences in the sample also encode this CDR3. The V call is TRBV7-9, the J call TRBJ2-1, with 11 nucleotides matching TRBD2. The CDR3 extends over 15 amino acids. The trim removed 7 bases at V and 8 bases at J, leaving 10 bases unmatched. Germline assignment: CDR1 SEHNR and CDR2 FQNEAQ (reference sequence). CDR3 amino acids: CASINSGGVLDEQFF. The part of the CDR3 DNA that was read is TGTGCCAGCATCAATAGCGGGGGGGTGTTAGATGAG.

This clone was seen more than once but under ten times. The read is 3 residues too short to cover the CDR3 end, so that end is filled in from the germline J gene. The chain employs TRBV20-1 and TRBJ2-1; the match to TRBD2 covers 11 bases. V was pared by 3 bases and J by 1 base, with 8 bases of the junction left unmatched. Germline V gene sequence: CDR1 DFQATT, CDR2 SNEGSKA (reference sequence). CDR3 length: 17 amino acids. The CDR3 DNA, read in part, is TGCAGTGCTAGGACCGTTAGCGGGGGGGCGTCCTACAATGAG. Translation gives CSARTVSGGASYNE. The entire CDR3 sequence reads CSARTVSGGASYNEQFF.

A word on this clone: Read coverage stops 3 residues before the CDR3 terminus; the germline J gene supplies the remainder. The rearrangement links TRBV6-2 or TRBV6-3 to TRBJ2-3; D not certain. CDR1 is MNHEY, CDR2 SVGEGT, per germline. V lost 8 bases to trimming and J lost 6 bases, with 6 bases between them. The CDR3 is 10 residues long. CDR3 DNA, as far as it was read: TGTGCCAGCGGGCACGATACG. Protein sequence: CASGHDT. The entire CDR3 protein reads CASGHDTQYF.

This clone was recorded a few times. The read ends 3 residues before the CDR3 terminus; that terminus is restored from the germline J gene. This chain uses TRBV19 with TRBJ1-4; D possibly corresponds to TRBD1 (6 bases). Per the germline V gene, CDR1 is LNHDA and CDR2 is SQIVND (reference sequence). V dropped 8 bases and J dropped 7 bases, with 17 bases sitting between them. CDR3 length: 14 amino acids. The CDR3 region is CASSSGGRVEKLFF. The CDR3 bases that were read are TGTGCCAGTTCCTCGGGGGGCCGGGTTGAAAAA.

This clone was counted between two and nine times. The CDR3 end falls 3 residues outside the read, so it is completed with the germline J gene. V usage is TRBV7-6 and J usage is TRBJ1-1; D ambiguous. Germline values: CDR1 SGHVS, CDR2 FNYEAQ. Trimming pared 1 base from V and 4 bases from J, leaving 10 bases between. This CDR3 contains 14 residues. The sequenced part of the CDR3 DNA is TGTGCCAGCAGCTTAGACGGGGATCCCACTGAA. This sequence encodes CASSLDGDPTE. The whole CDR3 protein reads CASSLDGDPTEAFF.

A few counts support this clone. The read ends 3 residues shy of where the CDR3 ends; the end is completed using the germline J gene. The chain has TRBV7-8 and TRBJ1-2; 7 nucleotides align to TRBD1. There are 16 residues in the CDR3. The germline CDR1 and CDR2 sequences are SGHVS and FQNEAQ. The J segment lost 1 base and the V segment lost 7 bases, leaving 12 bases of the junction unmatched. The CDR3 loop reads CASKFEGQGDNYGYTF. Partial CDR3 DNA: TGTGCCAGCAAATTTGAAGGGCAGGGGGATAACTATGGC.

This clone has at least ten counts. The read comes to an end 3 residues before the CDR3 does, leaving the germline J gene to fill in the end. This chain uses TRBV29-1 with TRBJ2-4; 9 nucleotides line up with TRBD2. The CDR3 contains 14 residues. V lost 7 bases and J lost 2; bases outside the gene matches: 6. The germline V gene encodes CDR1 SQVTM and CDR2 ANQGSEA. Partial CDR3 DNA: TGCAGCGGGCGGGGGGGCGGGTCCAAAAACATT. Its protein product is CSGRGGGSKNI. The CDR3 in its entirety is CSGRGGGSKNIQYF.

This clone was observed many times. From the germline J gene comes the end of the CDR3, since the read stops 3 residues before it. The chain uses TRBV30 and TRBJ1-1, with D uncertain. Germline loops: CDR1 GTSNPN, CDR2 SVGIG (reference sequence). CDR3 length: 14 amino acids. Trimming cost V 0 bases and J 3 bases, with 11 bases left between them. The CDR3: CAWSVTRSDTEAFF. CDR3 DNA, as far as it was read: TGTGCCTGGAGTGTTACCCGATCGGACACTGAA.

Turning to this clone: The sequence runs out 3 residues before the end of the CDR3; the remainder is reconstructed from the germline J gene. The chain combines TRBV7-2 with TRBJ2-1; maybe TRBD2 (6 bases). Trimming stripped 5 bases from V and 7 bases from J, with 12 bases between. The CDR3 extends over 13 amino acids. Germline loops: CDR1 SGHTA, CDR2 FQGNSA. Partial CDR3 DNA: TGTGCCAGCAGCCAGGCGGGGAGGAATGAG. It encodes CASSQAGRNE. In full, the CDR3 is CASSQAGRNEQFF.

This clone has a count of ten or more. The read terminates 3 residues before the CDR3 end, so the remaining end is supplied by the germline J gene. The rearrangement joins TRBV7-2 to TRBJ2-1; D may be TRBD1 (5 bases). The CDR3 totals 15 residues. Trimming pared 6 bases from V and 0 bases from J, leaving 12 bases between. The germline V gene has CDR1 SGHTA and CDR2 FQGNSA. The chain's CDR3 is CASRPGHFSYNEQFF. The sequenced CDR3 bases are TGTGCCAGCAGACCAGGGCACTTCTCCTACAATGAG.

About this clone itself: The sequence runs out 3 residues before the end of the CDR3; the remainder is reconstructed from the germline J gene. The V and J genes are TRBV19 and TRBJ1-5; 8 nucleotides line up with TRBD1. Per germline, CDR1 LNHDA and CDR2 SQIVND (reference sequence). The CDR3 has 15 amino acids. V lost 5 bases, J lost 1 base, and 4 bases stayed unmatched. CDR3 bases read: TGTGCCAGTAGTTTGGGACAGGAGAGCAATCAGCCC. This codes for CASSLGQESNQP. The CDR3 as a whole reads CASSLGQESNQPQHF.

This clone occurred many times. The read ends 3 residues before the CDR3 terminus; that terminus is restored from the germline J gene. The rearrangement links TRBV20-1 to TRBJ2-3; 7 nucleotides line up with TRBD1. CDR1 and CDR2 (germline): DFQATT, SNEGSKA (reference sequence). With V trimmed by 5 bases and J by 1 base, 0 bases remained unmatched. CDR3 length: 12 residues. CDR3 bases read: TGCAGTGCTGGGACAGGCACAGATACG. This translates into CSAGTGTDT. The entire CDR3 protein is CSAGTGTDTQYF.

This clone occurred many times. The CDR3 end is not reached by the read, which stops 3 residues before it; the germline J gene fills it in. The V gene is TRBV7-9, the J gene TRBJ1-6; D unclear. This CDR3 contains 14 residues. V was pared by 7 bases and J by 5 bases, with 12 bases between. Germline V gene sequence: CDR1 SEHNR, CDR2 FQNEAQ (reference sequence). The CDR3 here is CASNSFRDNSPLHF. CDR3 DNA, as far as it was read: TGTGCCAGCAACTCCTTTAGGGATAATTCACCC.